This entry features one T cell receptor beta chain sequence. There are 11 residues in the CDR3. Trimming removed 6 bases at V and 6 bases at J, with 7 bases between. Germline CDR1 and CDR2: MDHEN and SYDVKM. This entry comes from a study of blood T cell repertoires in COVID-19. Overall study context: PBMCs, B-cell-depleted T cells, or T cells were the source of the cDNA or gDNA that made up the material.

Followed over time, Seattle patients had been enrolled while infection was active. In the original workflow: Cell counts per sample came from amplifying reference gene primers. TCRdb's table, derived via immunoSEQ multiplex PCR, lists solely in-frame clones and lacks some. The V and J calls and the clone size are those of that table, but D and trimming were determined from the DNA. Here the sample spans some 65,000 clones, approximately 83% being singletons. The source is a man aged 35-49 years with COVID-19, enrolled during active disease. Sequencing input: peripheral blood. V usage is TRBV28 and J usage is TRBJ2-3; D call uncertain. The CDR3 nucleotides read TGTGCCAGCAGCGAAGCGGATACGCAGTATTTT. This encodes CASSEADTQYF.